This T cell receptor (beta chain) was sequenced in a study of OX40 agonist ivuxolimab in advanced cancers. Study summary: Anti-PD-1, anti-PD-L1 or anti-CTLA-4 therapy given earlier was allowed, and around 40% had some. A partial response was reached by three patients: one with hepatocellular carcinoma and two with cutaneous melanoma.

Study-level points and caveats: At doses 0.1 to 3.0 mg/kg, CD4+ and CD8+ clones expanded.

The V gene's germline CDR1 is MNHEY and CDR2 SVGAGI. Trimming took off 4 bases at V and 5 bases at J, with 11 bases between the two ends. The CDR3 consists of 14 residues. This table comes from immunoSEQ multiplex PCR, and its TCRdb copy is limited to in-frame clones, with some not included. This table has tens of thousands of clones, 75% to 90% appearing once. The investigators sampled blood at baseline, at cycle 4 day 1, and at cycle 7 day 1. As for this clone: Its target is unknown.

The origin of this receptor is an adult with an advanced solid tumor such as melanoma, head and neck, liver or kidney cancer. The source was CD4+ or CD8+ T cells sorted from blood, collected in a trial of the OX40 agonist ivuxolimab. The chain couples TRBV6-5 to TRBJ2-2; no firm D call. The DNA for the CDR3 is TGTGCCAGCAGTTCCTTATCCCTTACCGGGGAGCTGTTTTTT. It yields the protein CASSSLSLTGELFF.